Here is one T cell receptor (beta chain) with its context. The source of the sample is a study of blood T cell repertoires in COVID-19. Study as a whole: Samples representing acute and convalescent COVID-19 were sourced from the United States, Italy and Spain.

Original methodology: Cell counts per sample came from amplifying reference gene primers. TCRdb keeps only in-frame clones here, not all; method: immunoSEQ multiplex PCR. That table furnishes V, J and clone size, whereas the DNA furnished D and trimming. Seen here are about 210,000 clones, about four fifths observed once, and the top ten hold roughly 8%. Germline CDR1 reads SGDLS; CDR2 reads YYNGEE. The CDR3 loop spans 15 amino acids. V lost 0 bases and J 4 bases, leaving 11 bases between the germline ends. The chain uses TRBV9 and TRBJ1-5; D possibly corresponds to TRBD1 (5 bases). The sample taken for sequencing was peripheral blood. The receptor's source is a woman in her 50s with active or convalescent COVID-19. CDR3: CASSVGVRVNQPQHF. DNA of the CDR3: TGTGCCAGCAGCGTAGGGGTCAGGGTAAATCAGCCCCAGCATTTT.